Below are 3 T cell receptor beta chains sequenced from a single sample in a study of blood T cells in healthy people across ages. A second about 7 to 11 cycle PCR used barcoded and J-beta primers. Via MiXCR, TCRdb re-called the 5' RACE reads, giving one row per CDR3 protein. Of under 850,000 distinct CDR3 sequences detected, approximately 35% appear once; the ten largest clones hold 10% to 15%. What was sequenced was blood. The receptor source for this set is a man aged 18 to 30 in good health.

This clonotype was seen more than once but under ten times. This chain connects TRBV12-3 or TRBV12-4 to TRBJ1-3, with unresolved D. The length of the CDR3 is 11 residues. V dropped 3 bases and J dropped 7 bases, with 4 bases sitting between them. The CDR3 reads CASSFANTIYF. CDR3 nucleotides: TGTGCCAGCAGTTTCGCCAACACCATATATTTT.

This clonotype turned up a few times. CDR3 DNA sequence: TGTGCCAGCAGCTCACGAAAGACAGGCCCACGGGATCAGCCCCAGCATTTT. Its protein is CASSSRKTGPRDQPQHF. The chain combines TRBV5-6 with TRBJ1-5; possibly TRBD1 for D (6 bases). In germline, CDR1 is SGHDT, CDR2 YYEEEE. V lost 3 bases to trimming and J lost 5 bases, with 21 bases between them. The CDR3 length is 17 residues.

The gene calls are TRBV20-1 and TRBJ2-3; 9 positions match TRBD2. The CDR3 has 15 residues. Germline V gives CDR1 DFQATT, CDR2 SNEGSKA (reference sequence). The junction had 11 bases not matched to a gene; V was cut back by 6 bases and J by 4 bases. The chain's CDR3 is CSAQWSSGVSDTQYF. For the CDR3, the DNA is TGCAGTGCACAGTGGTCTAGCGGGGTCTCAGATACGCAGTATTTT.